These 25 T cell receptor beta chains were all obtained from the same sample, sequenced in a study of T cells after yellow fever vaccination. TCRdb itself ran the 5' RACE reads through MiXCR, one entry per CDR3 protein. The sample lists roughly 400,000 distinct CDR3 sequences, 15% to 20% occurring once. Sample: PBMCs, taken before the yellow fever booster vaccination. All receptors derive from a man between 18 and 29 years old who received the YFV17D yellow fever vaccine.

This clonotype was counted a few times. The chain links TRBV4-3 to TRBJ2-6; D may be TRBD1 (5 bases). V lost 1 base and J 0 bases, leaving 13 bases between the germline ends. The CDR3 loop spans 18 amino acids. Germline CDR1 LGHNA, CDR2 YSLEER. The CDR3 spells CASSQGQLPFSGANVLTF. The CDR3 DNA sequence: TGCGCCAGCAGCCAAGGACAGTTACCCTTCTCTGGGGCCAACGTCCTGACTTTC.

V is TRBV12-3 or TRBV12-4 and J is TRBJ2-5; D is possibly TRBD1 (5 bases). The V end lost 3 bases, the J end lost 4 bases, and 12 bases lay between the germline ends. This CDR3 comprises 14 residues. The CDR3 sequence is CASSFTQGIETQYF. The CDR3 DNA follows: TGTGCCAGCAGTTTTACCCAGGGTATAGAGACCCAGTACTTC.

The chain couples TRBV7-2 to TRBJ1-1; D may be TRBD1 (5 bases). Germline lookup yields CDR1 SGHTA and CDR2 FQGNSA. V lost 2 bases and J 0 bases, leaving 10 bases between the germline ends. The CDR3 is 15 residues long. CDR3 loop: CASSLIAGMNTEAFF. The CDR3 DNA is TGTGCCAGCAGCTTAATCGCAGGGATGAACACTGAAGCTTTCTTT.

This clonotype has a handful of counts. Written as DNA, the CDR3 is TGCAGCGGCGGGGGCTTCACAGATACGCAGTATTTT. The encoded protein is CSGGGFTDTQYF. This chain joins TRBV29-1 and TRBJ2-3; a weak D match, TRBD2 (7 bases). CDR1 is SQVTM, CDR2 ANQGSEA, per germline. The CDR3 contains 12 residues. The V and J ends lost 7 bases and 2 bases respectively, with 10 bases between them.

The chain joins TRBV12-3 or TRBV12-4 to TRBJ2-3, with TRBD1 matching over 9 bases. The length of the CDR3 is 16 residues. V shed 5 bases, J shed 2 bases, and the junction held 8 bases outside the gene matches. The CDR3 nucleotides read TGTGCCAGCAGTAACCTACAGGGGGCAAACACAGATACGCAGTATTTT. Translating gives CASSNLQGANTDTQYF.

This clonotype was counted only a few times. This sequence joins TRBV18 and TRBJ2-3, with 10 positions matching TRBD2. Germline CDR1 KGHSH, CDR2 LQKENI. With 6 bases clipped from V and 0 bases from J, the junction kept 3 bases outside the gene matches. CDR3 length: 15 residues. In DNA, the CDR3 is TGTGCCAGCTCCCAACTAGCGGGAAGCACAGATACGCAGTATTTT. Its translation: CASSQLAGSTDTQYF.

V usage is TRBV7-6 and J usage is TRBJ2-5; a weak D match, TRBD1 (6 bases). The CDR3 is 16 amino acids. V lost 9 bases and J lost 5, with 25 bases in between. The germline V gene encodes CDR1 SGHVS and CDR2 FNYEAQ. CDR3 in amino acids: CASSPAGTHKGETQYF. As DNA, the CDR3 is TGTGCCAGTAGCCCTGCCGGGACACATAAGGGGGAGACCCAGTACTTC.

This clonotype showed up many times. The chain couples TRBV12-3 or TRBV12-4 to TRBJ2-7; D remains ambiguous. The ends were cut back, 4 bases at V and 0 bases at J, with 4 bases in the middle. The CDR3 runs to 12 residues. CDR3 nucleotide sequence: TGTGCCAGCAGTTCCACCTCCTACGAGCAGTACTTC. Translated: CASSSTSYEQYF.

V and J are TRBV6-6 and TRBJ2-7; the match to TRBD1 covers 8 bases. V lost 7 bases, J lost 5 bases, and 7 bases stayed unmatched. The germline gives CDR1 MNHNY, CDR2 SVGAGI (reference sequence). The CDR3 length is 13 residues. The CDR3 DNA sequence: TGTGCCAGCATCGAACAGGGGGGACACGAGCAGTACTTC. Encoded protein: CASIEQGGHEQYF.

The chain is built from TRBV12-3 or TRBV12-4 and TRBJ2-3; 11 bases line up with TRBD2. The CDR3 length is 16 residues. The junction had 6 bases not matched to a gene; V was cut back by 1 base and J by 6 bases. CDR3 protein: CASSLGLAGRGDTQYF. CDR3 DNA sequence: TGTGCCAGCAGTTTAGGACTAGCGGGGCGCGGGGATACGCAGTATTTT.

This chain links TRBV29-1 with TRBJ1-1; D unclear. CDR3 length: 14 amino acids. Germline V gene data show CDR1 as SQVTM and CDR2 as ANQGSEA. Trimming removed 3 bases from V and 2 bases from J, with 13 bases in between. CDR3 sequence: CSVDLRILNTEAFF. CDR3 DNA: TGCAGCGTTGATTTACGGATCCTTAACACTGAAGCTTTCTTT.

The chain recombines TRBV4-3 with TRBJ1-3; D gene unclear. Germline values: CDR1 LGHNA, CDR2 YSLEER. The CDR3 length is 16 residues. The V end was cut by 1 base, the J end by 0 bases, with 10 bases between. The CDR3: CASSQGAGVSGNTIYF. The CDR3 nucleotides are TGCGCCAGCAGCCAAGGTGCTGGAGTCTCTGGAAACACCATATATTTT.

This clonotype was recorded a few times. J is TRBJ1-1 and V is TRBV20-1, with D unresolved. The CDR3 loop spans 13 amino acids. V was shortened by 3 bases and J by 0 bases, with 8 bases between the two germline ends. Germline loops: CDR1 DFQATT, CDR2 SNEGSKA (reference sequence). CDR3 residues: CSASHQVNTEAFF. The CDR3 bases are TGCAGTGCTAGCCACCAGGTGAACACTGAAGCTTTCTTT.

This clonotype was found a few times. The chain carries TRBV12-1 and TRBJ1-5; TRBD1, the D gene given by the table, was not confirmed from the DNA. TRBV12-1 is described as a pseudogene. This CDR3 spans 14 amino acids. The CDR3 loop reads CASSLTGDCQPQHF. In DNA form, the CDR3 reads TGTGCCAGCAGCTTGACAGGGGATTGTCAGCCCCAGCATTTT.

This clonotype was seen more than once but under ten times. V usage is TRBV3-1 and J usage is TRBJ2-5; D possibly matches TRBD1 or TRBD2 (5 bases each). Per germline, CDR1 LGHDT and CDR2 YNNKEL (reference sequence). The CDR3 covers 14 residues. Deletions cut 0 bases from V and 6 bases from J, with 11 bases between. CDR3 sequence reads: CASSQDYSGQTQYF. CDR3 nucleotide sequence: TGTGCCAGCAGCCAAGATTATTCGGGGCAGACCCAGTACTTC.

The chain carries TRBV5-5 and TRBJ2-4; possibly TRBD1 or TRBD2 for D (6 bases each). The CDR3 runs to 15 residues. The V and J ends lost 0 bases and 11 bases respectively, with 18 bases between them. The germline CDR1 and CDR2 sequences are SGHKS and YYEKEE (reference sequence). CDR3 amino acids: CASSLADLWGAVQYF. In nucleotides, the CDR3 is TGTGCCAGCAGCTTGGCGGATTTATGGGGGGCGGTTCAGTACTTC.

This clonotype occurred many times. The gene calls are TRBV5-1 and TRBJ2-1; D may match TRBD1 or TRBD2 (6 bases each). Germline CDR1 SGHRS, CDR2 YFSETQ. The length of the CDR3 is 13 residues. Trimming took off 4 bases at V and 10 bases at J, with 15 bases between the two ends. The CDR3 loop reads CASSPDRAGEQFF. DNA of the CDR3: TGCGCCAGCAGCCCGGACAGAGCGGGCGAGCAGTTCTTC. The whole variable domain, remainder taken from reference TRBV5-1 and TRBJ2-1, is KAGVTQTPRYLIKTRGQQVTLSCSPISGHRSVSWYQQTPGQGLQFLFEYFSETQRNKGNFPGRFSGRQFSNSRSEMNVSTLELGDSALYLCASSPDRAGEQFFGPGTRLTVL.

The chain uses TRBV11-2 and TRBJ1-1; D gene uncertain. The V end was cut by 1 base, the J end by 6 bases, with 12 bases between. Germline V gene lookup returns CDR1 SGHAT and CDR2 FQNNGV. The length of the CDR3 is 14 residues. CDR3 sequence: CASSLAPRRAEAFF. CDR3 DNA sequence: TGTGCCAGCAGCTTAGCGCCGCGGCGCGCTGAAGCTTTCTTT. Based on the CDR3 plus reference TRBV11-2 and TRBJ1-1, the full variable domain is EAGVAQSPRYKIIEKRQSVAFWCNPISGHATLYWYQQILGQGPKLLIQFQNNGVVDDSQLPKDRFSAERLKGVDSTLKIQPAKLEDSAVYLCASSLAPRRAEAFFGQGTRLTVV.

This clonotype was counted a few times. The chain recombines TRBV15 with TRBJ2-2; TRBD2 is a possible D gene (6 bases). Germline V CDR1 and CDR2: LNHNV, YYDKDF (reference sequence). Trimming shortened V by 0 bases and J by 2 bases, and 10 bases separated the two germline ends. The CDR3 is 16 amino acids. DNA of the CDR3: TGTGCCACCAGCAGAGAAGAGGGGACTAACACCGGGGAGCTGTTTTTT. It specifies CATSREEGTNTGELFF.

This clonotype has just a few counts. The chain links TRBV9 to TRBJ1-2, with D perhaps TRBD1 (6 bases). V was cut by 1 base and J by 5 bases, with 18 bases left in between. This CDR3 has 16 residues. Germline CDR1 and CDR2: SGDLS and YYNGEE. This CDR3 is CASSVQDRLYSYGYTF. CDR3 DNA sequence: TGTGCCAGCAGCGTACAGGACAGACTTTATAGTTATGGCTACACCTTC.

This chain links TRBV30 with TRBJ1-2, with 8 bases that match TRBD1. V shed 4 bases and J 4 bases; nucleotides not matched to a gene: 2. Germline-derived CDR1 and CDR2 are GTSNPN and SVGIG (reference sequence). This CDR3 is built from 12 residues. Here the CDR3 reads CAWTGGAYGYTF. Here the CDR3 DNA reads TGTGCCTGGACAGGGGGCGCCTATGGCTACACCTTC.

Here the CDR3 reads CSASSGTSTDTQYF. CDR3 nucleotide sequence: TGCAGTGCTAGTTCAGGGACTAGCACAGATACGCAGTATTTT. The chain joins TRBV20-1 to TRBJ2-3, with D possibly TRBD2 on 6 matching bases. The CDR3 runs 14 residues. V gave up 3 bases and J gave up 0 bases, with 10 bases separating them. Germline V gene sequence: CDR1 DFQATT, CDR2 SNEGSKA (reference sequence).

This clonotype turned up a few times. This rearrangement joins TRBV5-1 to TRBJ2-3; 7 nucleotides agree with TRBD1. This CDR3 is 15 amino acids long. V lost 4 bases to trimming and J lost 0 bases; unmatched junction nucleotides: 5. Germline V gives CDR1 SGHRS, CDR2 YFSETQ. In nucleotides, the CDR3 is TGCGCCAGCAGCAGCCGGGACAGAAGCACAGATACGCAGTATTTT. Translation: CASSSRDRSTDTQYF.

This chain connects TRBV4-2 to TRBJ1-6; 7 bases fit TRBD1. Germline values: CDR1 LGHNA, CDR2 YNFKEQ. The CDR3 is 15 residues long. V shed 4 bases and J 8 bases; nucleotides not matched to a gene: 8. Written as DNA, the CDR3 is TGTGCCAGCAGCCGATTATATACAGGGGATTCACCCCTCCACTTT. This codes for CASSRLYTGDSPLHF.

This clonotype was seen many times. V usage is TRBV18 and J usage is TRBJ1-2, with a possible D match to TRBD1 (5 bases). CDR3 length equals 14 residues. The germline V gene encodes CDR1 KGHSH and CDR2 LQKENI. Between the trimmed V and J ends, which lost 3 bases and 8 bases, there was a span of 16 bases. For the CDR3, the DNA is TGTGCCAGCTCACCCAACGGTGGGGCTGGCGGCTACACCTTC. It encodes CASSPNGGAGGYTF.